This T cell receptor (beta chain) was identified during a study of a mutant IDH1 vaccine in newly diagnosed glioma. Looking at the study overall: Vaccine administration was initiated 4-6 weeks following radiotherapy alone, or with temozolomide cycles. Antecedent treatment encompassed radiotherapy, temozolomide, or their combination; the majority received both. Notes on the study in general: Pseudoprogression showed no apparent link to changes in top peripheral T cell clonotypes.

Time point of the sample: week 11, during vaccination. In the vaccine, a single dose held 300 ug of the mutant IDH1 20-mer peptide, along with topical imiquimod. Data came from immunoSEQ multiplex PCR; TCRdb stores just in-frame clones and leaves some out. The sample contains roughly 30,000 clones, under 80% of which appear only once. Details on this clone: The antigen remains unidentified.

The germline V gene encodes CDR1 LNHDA and CDR2 SQIVND (reference sequence). V lost 4 bases and J lost 1, with 11 bases in between. CDR3 size: 15 residues. This TCR derives from a man aged 25 to 40 with glioma. The chain couples TRBV19 to TRBJ1-5; D remains unclear. Sequenced material: PBMCs, taken from a glioma patient whose treatment included an IDH1 peptide vaccine. For the CDR3, the DNA is TGTGCCAGTAGTACGCAGAAAATCAGCAATCAGCCCCAGCATTTT. It is translated as CASSTQKISNQPQHF.